This T cell receptor (beta chain) was recorded in a study of blood T cell repertoires in COVID-19. Overall study context: Samples came from the United States, Italy and Spain, spanning acute and convalescent COVID-19.

Trimming took off 0 bases at V and 4 bases at J, with 18 bases between the two ends. Germline CDR1 reads GTSNPN; CDR2 reads SVGIG (reference sequence). The CDR3 loop spans 16 amino acids. Data came from immunoSEQ multiplex PCR; TCRdb stores just in-frame clones and leaves some out. The repertoire consists of some 200,000 clones, with around 88% occurring once and the leading ten covering more than 1.4%. Sequenced: peripheral blood. The V call is TRBV30, the J call TRBJ1-2; D gene uncertain. This receptor was identified in a man between 18 and 29 years old with active or convalescent COVID-19. The chain's CDR3 is CAWSVLTPPGSYGYTF. CDR3 nucleotides: TGTGCCTGGAGTGTACTGACACCGCCCGGTAGCTATGGCTACACCTTC.